The rows below give T cell receptor beta chains drawn from one sample of a study of blood T cell repertoires in COVID-19. Produced via immunoSEQ multiplex PCR; TCRdb's table is partial and in-frame only. The table records just over 60,000 clones, 70% to 85% of them present only once. Sequencing used peripheral blood. The origin of the receptors is a woman aged 80 or older with active or convalescent COVID-19. The CDR3 runs from the conserved cysteine through the conserved F or W. The D gene is left open where the match is weak.

TRBJ1-1	TRBV30	.	CAWSVVGVNTEAFF	TGTGCCTGGAGTGTTGTAGGGGTTAACACTGAAGCTTTCTTT
TRBJ1-1	TRBV18	TRBD1	CASSPQGAATEAFF	TGTGCCAGCTCACCGCAGGGGGCGGCCACTGAAGCTTTCTTT
TRBJ2-3	TRBV12-5	TRBD2	CASGSLTSGSTDTQYF	TGTGCTAGTGGTTCGCTGACTAGCGGGAGCACAGATACGCAGTATTTT
TRBJ2-1	TRBV24-1	.	CATSDPGYNEQFF	TGTGCCACCAGTGATCCGGGATACAATGAGCAGTTCTTC
TRBJ1-1	TRBV5-1	TRBD1	CASSLGQGGVAFF	TGCGCCAGCAGCCTGGGACAGGGAGGTGTAGCTTTCTTT
TRBJ2-7	TRBV2	.	CASSVEYEQYF	TGTGCCAGCAGTGTAGAGTACGAGCAGTACTTC
TRBJ1-5	TRBV18	.	CASSPNRGYSNQPQHF	TGTGCCAGCTCACCAAACCGGGGTTATAGCAATCAGCCCCAGCATTTT
TRBJ2-2	TRBV10-1	.	CASSESRQTGELFF	TGCGCCAGCAGTGAGTCCAGGCAGACCGGGGAGCTGTTTTTT
TRBJ2-5	TRBV5-1	.	CASSLDRETQYF	TGCGCCAGCAGCTTGGATCGAGAGACCCAGTACTTC
TRBJ2-7	TRBV6-5	.	CASTRMEGTYEQYF	TGTGCCAGCACCAGGATGGAGGGTACCTACGAGCAGTACTTC
TRBJ1-1	TRBV7-9	TRBD1	CASSLNRGLAEAFF	TGTGCCAGCAGCTTAAACAGGGGGCTCGCTGAAGCTTTCTTT